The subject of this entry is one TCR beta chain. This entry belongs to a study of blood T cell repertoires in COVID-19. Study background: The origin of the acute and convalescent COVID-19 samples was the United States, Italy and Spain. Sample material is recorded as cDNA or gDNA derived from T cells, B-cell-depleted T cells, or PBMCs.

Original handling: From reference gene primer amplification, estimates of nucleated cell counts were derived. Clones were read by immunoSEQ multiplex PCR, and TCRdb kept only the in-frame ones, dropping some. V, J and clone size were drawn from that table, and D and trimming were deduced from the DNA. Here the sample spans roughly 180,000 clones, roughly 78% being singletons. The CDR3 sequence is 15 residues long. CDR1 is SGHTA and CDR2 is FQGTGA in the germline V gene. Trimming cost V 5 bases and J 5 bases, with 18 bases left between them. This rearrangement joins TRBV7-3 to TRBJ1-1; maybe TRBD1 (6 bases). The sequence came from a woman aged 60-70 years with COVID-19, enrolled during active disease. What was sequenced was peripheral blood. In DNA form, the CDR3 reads TGTGCCAGCAGCCTTTCGGGGGGCGAAAATACTGAAGCTTTCTTT. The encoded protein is CASSLSGGENTEAFF.